The clone carrying this TCR beta chain was seen a handful of times. The germline CDR1 and CDR2 sequences are KGHDR and SFDVKD. Trimming removed 4 bases at V and 3 bases at J, with 11 bases between. The CDR3 covers 14 residues. Next came a second PCR, run for about 6 to 12 cycles, which used a sample-barcoded 5' primer along with a J-beta primer mix. TCRdb reprocessed the 5' RACE reads via MiXCR and lists one record per CDR3 protein. The data show 850,000 to 1,300,000 distinct CDR3 sequences, around 43% seen once. This sample stems from a study of blood T cells in healthy people across ages. Around 10 milliliters of peripheral blood were drawn from each donor.

V usage is TRBV24-1 and J usage is TRBJ1-2, with D possibly being TRBD1 (5 bases). The sequence was obtained from an older woman in good health. Input material: blood. The CDR3 protein is CATSDMGHDYGYTF. The CDR3 DNA sequence: TGTGCCACCAGTGACATGGGGCACGACTATGGCTACACCTTC.